This is a list of T cell receptor beta chains from one sample in a study of TIL therapy for anti-PD-1-resistant metastatic lung cancer. Assay used: immunoSEQ multiplex PCR; TCRdb lists only in-frame clones, some missing. This sample carries approximately 18,000 clones, 83% of them seen once, and the ten largest clones take about 2%. Sequencing was performed on blood, taken at baseline. The receptors derive from a person aged 25-85 years with non-small cell lung cancer. Both conserved end residues are part of each CDR3. The D gene is left open where the match is weak. Some rows mark clone size as missing; the rest say once, few, many or name a class of expanded clone.

D	size	V	J	CDR3	DNA
TRBD1	-	TRBV4-1	TRBJ2-7	CASSQDSGGNSYEQYF	TGCGCCAGCAGCCAAGATTCAGGGGGAAACTCCTACGAGCAGTACTTC
TRBD2	-	TRBV15	TRBJ2-3	CAAQSGVSTDTQYF	TGTGCCGCCCAAAGCGGGGTGAGCACAGATACGCAGTATTTT
-	-	TRBV4-3	TRBJ2-2	CASSQDGTGANTGELFF	TGCGCCAGCAGCCAAGATGGGACGGGGGCGAACACCGGGGAGCTGTTTTTT
-	-	TRBV5-1	TRBJ2-2	CASRAGGDGGELFF	TGCGCCAGCAGAGCTGGCGGGGACGGCGGGGAGCTGTTTTTT
-	-	TRBV29-1	TRBJ2-4	CSGVGLAKNIQYF	TGCAGCGGAGTAGGGTTAGCCAAAAACATTCAGTACTTC
-	-	TRBV6-5	TRBJ2-7	CASSGGPYYEQYF	TGTGCCAGCAGTGGGGGCCCCTACTACGAGCAGTACTTC
TRBD2	-	TRBV5-1	TRBJ2-7	CASSFVLLGGRGTPSYEQYF	TGCGCCAGCAGCTTTGTGCTTTTGGGCGGGAGGGGGACCCCTTCCTACGAGCAGTACTTC
TRBD2	-	TRBV19	TRBJ2-3	CASSTGLAGSADTQYF	TGTGCCAGTAGTACGGGACTAGCGGGATCCGCAGATACGCAGTATTTT
-	-	TRBV5-1	TRBJ2-2	CASSSDNTGELFF	TGCGCCAGCAGCTCCGACAACACCGGGGAGCTGTTTTTT
TRBD1	-	TRBV6-6	TRBJ1-6	CASGTGGNSPLHF	TGTGCCAGCGGGACAGGGGGTAATTCACCCCTCCACTTT
-	-	TRBV5-6	TRBJ1-1	CASSLVGTENTEAFF	TGTGCCAGCAGCTTGGTCGGGACGGAGAACACTGAAGCTTTCTTT
-	-	TRBV6-5	TRBJ2-3	CASSYSTLGGQDTQYF	TGTGCCAGCAGTTACTCGACGCTTGGTGGTCAAGATACGCAGTATTTT
TRBD2	-	TRBV9	TRBJ2-1	CASSSRGSGRAYEQFF	TGTGCCAGCAGCTCCCGGGGTAGCGGGAGGGCCTATGAGCAGTTCTTC
-	-	TRBV25-1	TRBJ1-1	CASSEGNTEAFF	TGTGCCAGCAGTGAGGGTAACACTGAAGCTTTCTTT
TRBD1	-	TRBV6-5	TRBJ1-2	CASSYRQGGYTF	TGTGCCAGCAGTTACCGACAGGGTGGCTACACCTTC
TRBD1	-	TRBV5-1	TRBJ2-1	CATHTMAGTGGYNEQFF	TGCGCCACACACACCATGGCTGGGACAGGGGGCTACAATGAGCAGTTCTTC
-	few	TRBV2	TRBJ2-7	CASTGTGSYEQYF	TGTGCCAGCACAGGGACGGGCTCCTACGAGCAGTACTTC
-	-	TRBV19	TRBJ2-4	CASSIGGVAVNIQYF	TGTGCCAGTAGTATTGGGGGAGTAGCGGTAAACATTCAGTACTTC
TRBD1	-	TRBV5-6	TRBJ1-5	CASSSRGTGNQPQHF	TGTGCCAGCAGCTCACGGGGGACAGGGAACCAGCCCCAGCATTTT
TRBD1	-	TRBV28	TRBJ1-5	CASSHDRGLNQPQHF	TGTGCCAGCAGTCACGACAGGGGCCTCAATCAGCCCCAGCATTTT
TRBD1	once	TRBV11-2	TRBJ1-2	CASSGRQGEGDYGYTF	TGTGCCAGCAGTGGGAGGCAGGGGGAAGGGGACTATGGCTACACCTTC
-	few	TRBV5-4	TRBJ1-2	CASSLVQLSHYGYTF	TGTGCCAGCAGCTTGGTACAGCTCAGCCACTATGGCTACACCTTC
-	-	TRBV6-6	TRBJ1-5	CASSFGMNQPQHF	TGTGCCAGCAGTTTCGGGATGAATCAGCCCCAGCATTTT
TRBD1	-	TRBV29-1	TRBJ1-1	CSVGGGTANTEAFF	TGCAGCGTTGGGGGGGGGACAGCCAACACTGAAGCTTTCTTT